This T cell receptor beta chain was sequenced for a study of shared clonotypes between healthy human individuals. At the level of the study: Donors had three CD4 naive, three CD4 memory, two CD8 naive and one CD8 memory plate apiece. Study-wide points: Sharing across a few donors was seen in around 5% of naive CD4 clonotypes. Non-shared clonotypes displayed generation probabilities falling below those of clonotypes present in all four donors.

Profiled with immunoSEQ multiplex PCR; TCRdb holds only in-frame clones, not every one. The repertoire holds 800,000 to 1,200,000 clones, with about 80% as singletons. On this clone itself: The antigen is unknown.

Germline loops: CDR1 SGHRS, CDR2 YFSETQ. The CDR3 has 15 amino acids. J was trimmed by 9 bases and V by 6 bases; bases with no gene match: 15. The specimen sequenced was memory CD4+ T cells from PBMCs. As to subset: CD45RA-negative fraction. The V gene is TRBV5-1, the J gene TRBJ2-1, with 7 bases fitting TRBD2. The receptor comes from a man aged 18-30 years in good health. Some clones in this sample may be carry-over from other donors' samples. CDR3 residues: CASNPLAGVSSEQFF. Here the CDR3 DNA reads TGCGCCAGCAATCCGTTGGCGGGAGTAAGCAGTGAGCAGTTCTTC.